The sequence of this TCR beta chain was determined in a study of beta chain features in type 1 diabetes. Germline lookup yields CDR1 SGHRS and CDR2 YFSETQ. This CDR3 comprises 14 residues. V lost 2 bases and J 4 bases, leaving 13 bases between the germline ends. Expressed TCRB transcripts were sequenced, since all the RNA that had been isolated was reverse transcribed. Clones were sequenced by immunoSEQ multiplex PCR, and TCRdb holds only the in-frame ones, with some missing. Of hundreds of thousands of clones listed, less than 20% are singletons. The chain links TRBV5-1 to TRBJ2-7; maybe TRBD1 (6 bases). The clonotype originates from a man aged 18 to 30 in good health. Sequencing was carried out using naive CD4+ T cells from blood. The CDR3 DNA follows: TGCGCCAGCAGCTTATATGGACAGATATACGAGCAGTACTTC. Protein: CASSLYGQIYEQYF.